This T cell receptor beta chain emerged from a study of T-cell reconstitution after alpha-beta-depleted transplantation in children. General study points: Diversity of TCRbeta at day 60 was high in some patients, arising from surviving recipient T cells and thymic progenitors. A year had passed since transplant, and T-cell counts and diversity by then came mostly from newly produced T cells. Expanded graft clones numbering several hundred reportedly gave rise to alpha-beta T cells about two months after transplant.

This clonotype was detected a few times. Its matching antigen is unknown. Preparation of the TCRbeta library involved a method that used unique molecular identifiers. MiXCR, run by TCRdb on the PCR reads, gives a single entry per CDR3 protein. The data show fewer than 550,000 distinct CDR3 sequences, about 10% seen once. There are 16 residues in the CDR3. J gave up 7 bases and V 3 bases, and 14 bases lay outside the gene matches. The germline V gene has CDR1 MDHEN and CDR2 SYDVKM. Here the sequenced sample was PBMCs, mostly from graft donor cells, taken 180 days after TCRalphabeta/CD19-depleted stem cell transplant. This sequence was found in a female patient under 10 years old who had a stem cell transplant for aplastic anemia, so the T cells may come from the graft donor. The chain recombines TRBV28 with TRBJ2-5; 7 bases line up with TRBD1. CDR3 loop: CASSFGTVVLSGTQYF. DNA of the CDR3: TGTGCCAGCAGTTTTGGGACAGTTGTACTGTCCGGGACCCAGTACTTC.